The 24 T cell receptor beta chains reported below all come from one sample, sequenced in a study of shared clonotypes between healthy human individuals. Profiled with immunoSEQ multiplex PCR; TCRdb holds only in-frame clones, not every one. The sample comprises more than 900,000 clones, 78% of which are singletons, and 0.6% to 0.75% rests with the top ten. Source material: memory CD4+ T cells from PBMCs. Subset meaning: CD45RA-negative fraction. Source of these receptors: a man between 18 and 29 years old in good health. Some clones in this sample may be carry-over from other donors' samples.

This clone came up a few times. This rearrangement joins TRBV28 to TRBJ2-1; D gene uncertain. CDR3 length: 14 amino acids. Germline V gene data show CDR1 as MDHEN and CDR2 as SYDVKM. With 4 bases removed from V and 8 bases from J, the gap between germline ends came to 15 bases. CDR3 DNA: TGTGCCAGCAGTTCCCCGGCTAGTATCCATGAGCAGTTCTTC. Translating it yields CASSSPASIHEQFF.

This clone was counted many times. V is TRBV7-6 and J is TRBJ1-4; D ambiguous. This CDR3 contains 15 residues. V shed 1 base and J shed 0 bases, with 6 bases lying between them. CDR1 and CDR2 (germline): SGHVS, FNYEAQ. This CDR3 reads CASSLEPATNEKLFF. The CDR3 DNA reads TGTGCCAGCAGCTTAGAACCGGCAACTAATGAAAAACTGTTTTTT.

The V and J genes are TRBV11-2 and TRBJ2-6; D is undetermined. CDR1 is SGHAT, CDR2 FQNNGV, per germline. V lost 5 bases, J lost 0 bases, and 11 bases lay in between. CDR3 size: 16 residues. The CDR3 sequence is CASSPRRPSGANVLTF. The CDR3 region has the DNA TGTGCCAGCAGCCCTCGGCGCCCCTCTGGGGCCAACGTCCTGACTTTC.

V usage is TRBV25-1 and J usage is TRBJ1-1; D remains ambiguous. Germline V lookup: CDR1 MGHDK, CDR2 SYGVNS. The CDR3 consists of 12 residues. The V end lost 6 bases, the J end lost 6 bases, and 11 bases lay between the germline ends. The CDR3 DNA is TGTGCCAGCAGAGACCCCTCCTCTGAAGCTTTCTTT. Residues: CASRDPSSEAFF.

The genes are TRBV30 and TRBJ1-2, with D perhaps matching TRBD1 (5 bases). The V end lost 5 bases, the J end lost 1 base, and 11 bases lay between the germline ends. The germline V gene has CDR1 GTSNPN and CDR2 SVGIG (reference sequence). The CDR3 length is 13 residues. The CDR3 DNA sequence: TGTGCCTGGCAGACAGCGTTTAACTATGGCTACACCTTC. This codes for CAWQTAFNYGYTF.

This clone has a handful of counts. The rearrangement links TRBV10-3 to TRBJ1-1, with D maybe TRBD1 (6 bases). Looked up from germline, CDR1 is ENHRY and CDR2 is SYGVKD. V was clipped by 6 bases and J by 4 bases, with 18 bases between them. CDR3 length equals 15 residues. The CDR3 loop reads CAIRQDSFSITEAFF. The CDR3 DNA is TGTGCCATCAGGCAGGACAGCTTCTCGATCACTGAAGCTTTCTTT.

The chain uses TRBV18 and TRBJ1-4; the match to TRBD1 covers 9 bases. This CDR3 has 17 amino acids. CDR1 and CDR2 from the germline V gene are KGHSH and LQKENI. With V trimmed by 3 bases and J by 5 bases, 10 bases remained unmatched. CDR3: CASSPLSPQGANEKLFF. CDR3 sequence (DNA): TGTGCCAGCTCACCCCTCTCGCCACAGGGGGCAAATGAAAAACTGTTTTTT.

This clone was detected ten times or more. The chain employs TRBV7-8 and TRBJ2-7; weak D call: TRBD1 (6 bases). CDR3 length: 15 residues. The V end was cut by 6 bases, the J end by 2 bases, with 17 bases between. Germline V gene data show CDR1 as SGHVS and CDR2 as FQNEAQ. The CDR3 loop is CASSLDRKATYEQYF. CDR3 sequence (DNA): TGTGCCAGCAGTCTCGACAGGAAAGCCACCTACGAGCAGTACTTC.

The chain uses TRBV27 and TRBJ1-5; D is uncertain. Germline V CDR1 and CDR2: MNHEY, SMNVEV (reference sequence). CDR3 length: 13 residues. V was cut by 2 bases and J by 5 bases, with 7 bases left in between. CDR3 coding DNA: TGTGCCAGCAGTTTACGGCGCTATCAGCCCCAGCATTTT. Its translation is CASSLRRYQPQHF.

With respect to this clone: A read error is likely here: a far larger clone is one base away. The chain employs TRBV11-2 and TRBJ2-5; D is unresolved. This CDR3 is built from 11 residues. Germline V gene data show CDR1 as SGHAT and CDR2 as FQNNGV. Between the trimmed V and J ends, which lost 2 bases and 5 bases, there was a span of 3 bases. DNA of the CDR3: TGTGCCAGCAGCTTAAGGGAGACCCAGTACTTC. This gives the protein CASSLRETQYF.

The chain links TRBV21-1 to TRBJ2-7; the DNA was not compared with TRBD1, the D call given in the table. TRBV21-1 is classified as a pseudogene. This CDR3 spans 16 amino acids. Written as DNA, the CDR3 is TGTGCCAGCAGCAAACCCCGTCGGCAGGGTTCCTACGAGCAGTACTTC. This gives the protein CASSKPRRQGSYEQYF.

The chain joins TRBV10-3 to TRBJ2-5; 11 bases are shared with TRBD2. CDR3 length: 18 amino acids. The V gene end was trimmed by 0 bases and the J gene end by 2 bases; junction bases not matched to a gene: 8. CDR1 ENHRY and CDR2 SYGVKD come from the germline V gene. The CDR3 DNA sequence: TGTGCCATCAGTGAGTCGAACTGGGGACTAGCGGCTCAAGAGACCCAGTACTTC. Translating it yields CAISESNWGLAAQETQYF.

Concerning this clone: The same CDR3 is also encoded by other DNA sequences in this sample. This chain links TRBV10-3 with TRBJ1-1; D may be TRBD1 (5 bases). CDR3 length equals 15 residues. Trimming pared 0 bases from V and 1 base from J, leaving 9 bases between. Germline CDR1 is ENHRY and CDR2 is SYGVKD. CDR3 in amino acids: CAISESGGPNTEAFF. CDR3 coding DNA: TGTGCCATCAGTGAGTCCGGGGGTCCGAACACTGAAGCTTTCTTT.

V is TRBV28 and J is TRBJ1-2; tentatively, D is TRBD1 (5 bases). Between the trimmed V and J ends, which lost 6 bases and 0 bases, there was a span of 11 bases. The germline V gene encodes CDR1 MDHEN and CDR2 SYDVKM. The length of the CDR3 is 14 residues. The chain's CDR3 is CASRSGPPNYGYTF. CDR3 DNA sequence: TGTGCCAGCAGGTCGGGACCCCCTAACTATGGCTACACCTTC.

The V and J genes are TRBV5-8 and TRBJ1-1; possible D gene TRBD1, 6 bases. Germline values: CDR1 SGHTS, CDR2 YDEGEE. V was trimmed by 4 bases and J by 0 bases, leaving 19 bases between them. This CDR3 comprises 17 residues. CDR3 bases: TGTGCCAGCAGCCAACCAACCGGGACACCTATGAACACTGAAGCTTTCTTT. It codes for CASSQPTGTPMNTEAFF.

This clone has only a few counts. The rearrangement links TRBV6-5 to TRBJ2-7; 9 nucleotides match TRBD2. J gave up 4 bases and V 7 bases, and 5 bases lay outside the gene matches. The CDR3 totals 13 residues. Per germline, CDR1 MNHEY and CDR2 SVGAGI. CDR3 in DNA: TGTGCCAGCAAATTAGCGGGAGAGTACGAGCAGTACTTC. Protein sequence: CASKLAGEYEQYF.

The V gene is TRBV19, the J gene TRBJ1-5; D is unresolved. The CDR3 extends over 14 amino acids. V dropped 3 bases and J dropped 0 bases, with 6 bases sitting between them. CDR1 and CDR2 (germline): LNHDA, SQIVND (reference sequence). DNA for the CDR3: TGTGCCAGTAGTATTGGTCTTAGCAATCAGCCCCAGCATTTT. Amino acids: CASSIGLSNQPQHF.

This chain uses TRBV19 with TRBJ2-4; D is uncertain. The CDR3 consists of 14 residues. In germline, CDR1 is LNHDA, CDR2 SQIVND (reference sequence). Trimming shortened V by 8 bases and J by 6 bases, and 17 bases separated the two germline ends. For the CDR3, the DNA is TGTGCCAGTTCATCCGGGCAGAAGGGAAACATTCAGTACTTC. It specifies CASSSGQKGNIQYF. Filled out from reference TRBV19 and TRBJ2-4, the complete variable domain reads DGGITQSPKYLFRKEGQNVTLSCEQNLNHDAMYWYRQDPGQGLRLIYYSQIVNDFQKGDIAEGYSVSREKKESFPLTVTSAQKNPTAFYLCASSSGQKGNIQYFGAGTRLSVL.

V and J are TRBV25-1 and TRBJ1-2, with 10 bases lining up with TRBD1. Germline V gene data show CDR1 as MGHDK and CDR2 as SYGVNS. The trim removed 3 bases at V and 8 bases at J, leaving 12 bases unmatched. The CDR3 has 16 residues. The CDR3 region is CASSDIGTGETGGYTF. Written as DNA, the CDR3 is TGTGCCAGCAGTGACATAGGGACAGGGGAGACGGGAGGCTACACCTTC.

The V gene is TRBV6-1, the J gene TRBJ2-1, with D perhaps assigned TRBD1 or TRBD2 (5 bases each). The V gene lost 8 bases and the J gene lost 3 bases, with 14 bases spanning the gap. This CDR3 region has 14 residues. CDR1 and CDR2 from the germline V gene are MNHNS and SASEGT. The chain's CDR3 is CASGSWGFYNEQFF. The DNA for the CDR3 is TGTGCCAGCGGGAGTTGGGGCTTCTACAATGAGCAGTTCTTC.

This clone was observed a few times. The chain uses TRBV20-1 and TRBJ2-1; D not certain. Trimming stripped 0 bases from V and 14 bases from J, with 11 bases between. From germline, CDR1 is DFQATT and CDR2 SNEGSKA (reference sequence). The CDR3 is 11 amino acids. The chain's CDR3 is CSARDWDMEFF. The DNA of the CDR3 is TGCAGTGCTAGAGATTGGGATATGGAGTTCTTC.

The rearrangement links TRBV19 to TRBJ1-1, with TRBD1 matching 8 bases. CDR3 length: 12 residues. The V gene end was trimmed by 4 bases and the J gene end by 11 bases; junction bases not matched to a gene: 6. The germline V gene encodes CDR1 LNHDA and CDR2 SQIVND (reference sequence). This CDR3 is CASSTRTGRAFF. The DNA for the CDR3 is TGTGCCAGTAGTACGAGGACAGGGAGGGCTTTCTTT.

The chain joins TRBV28 to TRBJ2-6; the D is unclear. Deletions cut 6 bases from V and 0 bases from J, with 9 bases between. The germline V gene encodes CDR1 MDHEN and CDR2 SYDVKM. This CDR3 is built from 15 residues. Written as DNA, the CDR3 is TGTGCCAGCAGGTCCGTAAACTCTGGGGCCAACGTCCTGACTTTC. It codes for CASRSVNSGANVLTF.

CDR3 residues: CASSLFLGLAGGKPNEQFF. The CDR3 DNA reads TGCGCCAGCAGCCTATTTCTAGGACTAGCGGGTGGGAAACCCAATGAGCAGTTCTTC. The V call is TRBV4-1, the J call TRBJ2-1; TRBD2 agrees at 11 bases. This CDR3 is built from 19 residues. From germline, CDR1 is MGHRA and CDR2 YSYEKL. The V segment lost 4 bases and the J segment 6 bases; nucleotides outside the gene matches: 17.